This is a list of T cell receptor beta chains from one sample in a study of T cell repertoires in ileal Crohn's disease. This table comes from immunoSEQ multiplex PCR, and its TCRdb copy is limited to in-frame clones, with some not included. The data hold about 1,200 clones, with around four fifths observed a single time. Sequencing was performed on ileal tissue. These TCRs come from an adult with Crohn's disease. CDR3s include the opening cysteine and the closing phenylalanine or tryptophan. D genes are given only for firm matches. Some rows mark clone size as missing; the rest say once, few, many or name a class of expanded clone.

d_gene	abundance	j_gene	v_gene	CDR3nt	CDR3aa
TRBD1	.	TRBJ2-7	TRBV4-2	TGTGCCAGCAGCCAGAATACAGGGGGCGTCGAGCAGTACTTC	CASSQNTGGVEQYF
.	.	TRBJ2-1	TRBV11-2	TGTGCCAGCAGCTTAAGGACAGTCTACAATGAGCAGTTCTTC	CASSLRTVYNEQFF
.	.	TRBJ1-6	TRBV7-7	TGTGCCAGCAGCTGGGGCCTCACTTCAAGGTCCTATAATTCACCCCTCCACTTT	CASSWGLTSRSYNSPLHF
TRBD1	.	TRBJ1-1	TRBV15	TGTGCCACCAGAAGACAGGGGATGAACACTGAAGCTTTCTTT	CATRRQGMNTEAFF
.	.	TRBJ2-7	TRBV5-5	TGTGCCAGCAGCTTGGATTCAGGGTCGAACGAGCAGTACTTC	CASSLDSGSNEQYF
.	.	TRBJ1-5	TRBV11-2	TGTGCCAGCAGCTCACAGGGATCGGGCCAGCCCCAGCATTTT	CASSSQGSGQPQHF
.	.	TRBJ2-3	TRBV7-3	TGTGCCAGCAGCTTAGGGGGGGGGCCTACAGATACGCAGTATTTT	CASSLGGGPTDTQYF
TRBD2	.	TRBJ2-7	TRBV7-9	TGTGCCACGGGGGGGCAGGAAACCTACGAGCAGTACTTC	CATGGQETYEQYF
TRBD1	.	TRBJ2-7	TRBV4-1	TGCGCCAGCAGCCCCGAGCCTCCGAAGACAGGGTATTCGATCGAGCAGTACTTC	CASSPEPPKTGYSIEQYF
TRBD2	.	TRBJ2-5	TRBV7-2	TGTGCCAGCAGCTTATCGGCGGGGGAGAGGACCCAGTACTTC	CASSLSAGERTQYF
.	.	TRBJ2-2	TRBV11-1	TGTGCCAGCAGCGTAAACCAGGGGACCGGTTCCGGGGAGCTGTTTTTT	CASSVNQGTGSGELFF
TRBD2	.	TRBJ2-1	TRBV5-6	TGTGCCAGCAGCGTAATCGGAGCGGGGGGGCGGAATGAGCAGTTCTTC	CASSVIGAGGRNEQFF
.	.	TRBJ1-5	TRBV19	TGTGCCAGTAGTACGACAGAATATAGCAATCAGCCCCAGCATTTT	CASSTTEYSNQPQHF
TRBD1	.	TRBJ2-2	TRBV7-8	TGTGCCAGCAGCTTCGCAGGGGGCGCGAACACCGGGGAGCTGTTTTTT	CASSFAGGANTGELFF
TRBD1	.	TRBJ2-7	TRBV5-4	TGTGCCAGCTCAAGGGGGGACAGGGGCGACGAGCAGTACTTC	CASSRGDRGDEQYF
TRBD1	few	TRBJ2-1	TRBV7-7	TGTGCTAGCAGCTTGACCAGGGGGCAAGATGAGCAGTTCTTC	CASSLTRGQDEQFF
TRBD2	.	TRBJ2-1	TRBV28	TGTGCCAGCAGTTCGGGACTAGCGGGGGGGAATGAGCAGTTCTTC	CASSSGLAGGNEQFF
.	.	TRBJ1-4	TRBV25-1	TGTGCCAGCAGTGAGCACAGGGATGAAAAACTGTTTTTT	CASSEHRDEKLFF
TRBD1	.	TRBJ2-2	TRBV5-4	TGTGCCAGCAGTCAAAAGCCGGGACAGGGGTGGGCCGGGGAGCTGTTTTTT	CASSQKPGQGWAGELFF
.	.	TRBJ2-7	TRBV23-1	TGCGCCAGCAGTCAAACGGGAGAATGTAACGAGCAGTACTTC	CASSQTGECNEQYF
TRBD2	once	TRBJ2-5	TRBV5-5	TGTGCCAGCAGCACCTGGACTAGCGGGAACCAAGAGACCCAGTACTTC	CASSTWTSGNQETQYF
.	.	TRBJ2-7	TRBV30	TGTGCCTGGAGTGTATACGGGGTCCCCTACGAGCAGTACTTC	CAWSVYGVPYEQYF
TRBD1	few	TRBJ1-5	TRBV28	TGTGCCAGCAGTAGCCGGGACAGGGTAGGAGTACAGCCCCAGCATTTT	CASSSRDRVGVQPQHF
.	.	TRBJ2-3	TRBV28	TGTGCCAGCAGTCCCCCGTTCGGGATAGACACAGATACGCAGTATTTT	CASSPPFGIDTDTQYF
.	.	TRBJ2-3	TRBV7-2	TGTGCCAGCAGCGTCGGTTCTTTGGATACGCAGTATTTT	CASSVGSLDTQYF
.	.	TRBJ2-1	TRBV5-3	TGTGCCAGAAGCCTCCCTAGGGACTCGTTGAATGAGCAGTTCTTC	CARSLPRDSLNEQFF
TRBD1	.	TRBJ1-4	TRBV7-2	TGTGCCAGCAGCTTAACAGGGGGCACAGACAATGAAAAACTGTTTTTT	CASSLTGGTDNEKLFF
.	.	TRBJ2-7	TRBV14	TGTGCCAGCAGCCGCCTTCCTAACCCCTACGAGCAGTACTTC	CASSRLPNPYEQYF